The TCR beta chain described here comes from a study of Graves' ophthalmopathy and Graves' hyperthyroidism. Study results and caveats: This model predicted ophthalmopathy progression (sensitivity 70% to 71%, specificity about 72%).

Exclusion applied to patients with other autoimmune diseases, uncontrolled infections, pregnancy or lactation. On this clonotype itself: Its target is not known.

RNA transcripts yielded amplified TCR beta CDR3 regions. RT-PCR with HTBI primers came first, then second-round multiplex PCR. TCRdb reprocessed the multiplex PCR reads with MiXCR, giving one entry per CDR3 protein. The table includes around 170,000 distinct CDR3 sequences, approximately 38% detected once. In germline, CDR1 is SQVTM, CDR2 ANQGSEA. This CDR3 spans 11 amino acids. Between the trimmed V and J ends, which lost 3 bases and 3 bases, there was a span of 6 bases. The origin of this receptor is a woman aged 40-49 years with Graves' ophthalmopathy. What was sequenced was peripheral blood. The chain couples TRBV29-1 to TRBJ2-7; D call uncertain. CDR3 nucleotide sequence: TGCAGCGTTGAGACAAGCTACGAGCAGTACTTC. Encoded protein: CSVETSYEQYF.